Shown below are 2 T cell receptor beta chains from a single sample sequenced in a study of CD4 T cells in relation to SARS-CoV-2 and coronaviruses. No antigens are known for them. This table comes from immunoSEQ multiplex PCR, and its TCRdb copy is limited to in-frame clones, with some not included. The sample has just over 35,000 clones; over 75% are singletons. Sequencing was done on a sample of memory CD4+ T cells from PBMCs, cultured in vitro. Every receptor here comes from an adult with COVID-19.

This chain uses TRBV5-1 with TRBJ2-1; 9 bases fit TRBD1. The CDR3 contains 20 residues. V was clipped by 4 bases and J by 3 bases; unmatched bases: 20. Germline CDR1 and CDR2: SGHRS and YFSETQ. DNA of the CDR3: TGCGCCAGCAGCAATCGGGACAGGGTTCGGGGCCACCCCCTCTACAATGAGCAGTTCTTC. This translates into CASSNRDRVRGHPLYNEQFF.

The CDR3 DNA follows: TGTGCCAGCAGGCCCGGACCCCCAATGGATGAGCAGTTCTTC. Translating it yields CASRPGPPMDEQFF. V and J are TRBV6-6 and TRBJ2-1, with D unclear. V lost 6 bases to trimming and J lost 8 bases, with 17 bases between them. The CDR3 is 14 amino acids. CDR1 and CDR2 (germline): MNHNY, SVGAGI (reference sequence).